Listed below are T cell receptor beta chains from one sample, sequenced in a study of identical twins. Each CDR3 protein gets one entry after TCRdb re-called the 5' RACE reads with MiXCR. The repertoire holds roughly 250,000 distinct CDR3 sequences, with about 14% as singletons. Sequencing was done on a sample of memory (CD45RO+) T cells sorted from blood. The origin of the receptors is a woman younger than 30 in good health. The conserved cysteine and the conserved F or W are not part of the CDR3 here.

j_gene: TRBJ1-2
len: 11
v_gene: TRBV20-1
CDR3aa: SARDGLTGRFT

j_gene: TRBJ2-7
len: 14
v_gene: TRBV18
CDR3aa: ASSPPNSGRLYEQY

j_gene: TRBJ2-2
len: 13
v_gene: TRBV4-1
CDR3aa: ASSQDEAVTGELF

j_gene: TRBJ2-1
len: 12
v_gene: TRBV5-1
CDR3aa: ASSEEGSYNEQF

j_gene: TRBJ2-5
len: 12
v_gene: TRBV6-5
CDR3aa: ASSYRRLEETQY

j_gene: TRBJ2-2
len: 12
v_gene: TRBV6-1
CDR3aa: ASRELQGTGELF

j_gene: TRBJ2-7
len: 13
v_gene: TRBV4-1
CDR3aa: ASSRPGLGRYEQY

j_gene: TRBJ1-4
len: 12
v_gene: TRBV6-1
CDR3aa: ASSQGSMDEKLF

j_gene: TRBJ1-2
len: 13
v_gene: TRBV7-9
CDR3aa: ASSLGAGGFYGYT

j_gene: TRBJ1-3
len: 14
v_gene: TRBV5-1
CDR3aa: ASSLGVDSSGNTIY

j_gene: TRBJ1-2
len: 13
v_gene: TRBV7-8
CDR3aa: ASSSRTGGYYGYT

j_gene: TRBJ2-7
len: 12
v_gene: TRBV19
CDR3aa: ASSSNLQGHEQY

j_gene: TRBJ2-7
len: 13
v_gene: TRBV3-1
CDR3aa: ASSQAPTGQYEQY

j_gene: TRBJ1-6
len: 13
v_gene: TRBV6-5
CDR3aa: ASSTDRLQNSPLH

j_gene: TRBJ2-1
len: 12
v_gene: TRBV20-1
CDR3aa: SARHFSRYNEQF

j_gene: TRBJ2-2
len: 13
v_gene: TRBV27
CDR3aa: ASSVIGGNTGELF

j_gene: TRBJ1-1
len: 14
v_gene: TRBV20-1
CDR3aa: SAYSPRTAMNTEAF

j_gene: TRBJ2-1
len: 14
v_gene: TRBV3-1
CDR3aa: ASSHENLSSYNEQF

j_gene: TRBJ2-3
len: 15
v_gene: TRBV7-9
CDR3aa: ASSPREPADSTDTQY

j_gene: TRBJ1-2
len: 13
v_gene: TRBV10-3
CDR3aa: AISELKGAAYGYT

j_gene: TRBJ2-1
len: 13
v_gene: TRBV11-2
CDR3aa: ASSLGLAGVPEQF

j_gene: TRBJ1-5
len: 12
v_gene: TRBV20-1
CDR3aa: SAPPGGNNQPQH

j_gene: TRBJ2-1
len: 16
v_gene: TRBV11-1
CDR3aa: ASSFGTSGTISYNEQF

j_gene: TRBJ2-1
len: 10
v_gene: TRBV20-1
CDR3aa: SARTSVWEQF

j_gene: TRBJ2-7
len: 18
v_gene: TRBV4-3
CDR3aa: ASSRKSDKDTPLGAYEQY

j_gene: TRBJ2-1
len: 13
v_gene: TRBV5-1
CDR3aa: ASSLRWDPYNEQF

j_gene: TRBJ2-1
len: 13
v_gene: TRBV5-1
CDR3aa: ARNRRTSGSNEQF

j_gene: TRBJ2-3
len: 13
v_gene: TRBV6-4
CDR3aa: ASSDRAGSTDTQY

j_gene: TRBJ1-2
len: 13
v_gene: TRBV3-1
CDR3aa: ASSLGTGDNYGYT

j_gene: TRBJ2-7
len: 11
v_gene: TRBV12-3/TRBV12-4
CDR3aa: ASSVFSGTEQY

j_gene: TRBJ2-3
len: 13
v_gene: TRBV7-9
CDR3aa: ASSLAGGYTDTQY

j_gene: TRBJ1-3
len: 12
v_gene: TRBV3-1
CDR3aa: ASSQGAGGNTIY

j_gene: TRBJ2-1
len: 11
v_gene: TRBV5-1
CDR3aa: ASTPGTNNEQF

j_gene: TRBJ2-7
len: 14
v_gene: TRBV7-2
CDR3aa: ASSLGGGQGTYEQY

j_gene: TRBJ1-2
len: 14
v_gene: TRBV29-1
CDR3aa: SAGRGQGASSYGYT

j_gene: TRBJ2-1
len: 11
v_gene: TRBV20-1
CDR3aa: SARNLAGNEQF

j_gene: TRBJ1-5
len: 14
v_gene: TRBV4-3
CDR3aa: ASSQDLDWGNQPQH

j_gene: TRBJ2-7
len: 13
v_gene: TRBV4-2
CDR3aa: ASSQKLAGSYEQY

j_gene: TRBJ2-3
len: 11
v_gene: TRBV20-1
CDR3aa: SASTSSSDTQY

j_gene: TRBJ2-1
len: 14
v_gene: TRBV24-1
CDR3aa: ATSDGFGATDNEQF

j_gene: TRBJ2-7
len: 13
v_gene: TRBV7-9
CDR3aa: ASSFSGSLNYEQY

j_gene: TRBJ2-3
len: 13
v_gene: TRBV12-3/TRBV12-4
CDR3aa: ASREGGRQSDTQY

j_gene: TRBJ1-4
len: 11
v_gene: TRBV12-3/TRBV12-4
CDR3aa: ASSSMVNEKLF